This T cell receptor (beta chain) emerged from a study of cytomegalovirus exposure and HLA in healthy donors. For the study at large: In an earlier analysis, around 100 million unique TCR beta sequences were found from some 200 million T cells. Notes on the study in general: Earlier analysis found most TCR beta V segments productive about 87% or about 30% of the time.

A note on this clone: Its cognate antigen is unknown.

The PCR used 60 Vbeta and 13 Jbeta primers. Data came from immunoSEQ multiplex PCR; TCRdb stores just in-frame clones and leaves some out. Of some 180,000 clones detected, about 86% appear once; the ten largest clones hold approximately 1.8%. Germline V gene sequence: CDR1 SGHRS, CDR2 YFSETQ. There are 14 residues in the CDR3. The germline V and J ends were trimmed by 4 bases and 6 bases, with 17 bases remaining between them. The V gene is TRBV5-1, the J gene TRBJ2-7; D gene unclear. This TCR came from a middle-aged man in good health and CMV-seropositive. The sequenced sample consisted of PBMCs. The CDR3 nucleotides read TGCGCCAGCAGCCCCGGCTCACTAAATGGCGAGCAGTACTTC. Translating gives CASSPGSLNGEQYF.